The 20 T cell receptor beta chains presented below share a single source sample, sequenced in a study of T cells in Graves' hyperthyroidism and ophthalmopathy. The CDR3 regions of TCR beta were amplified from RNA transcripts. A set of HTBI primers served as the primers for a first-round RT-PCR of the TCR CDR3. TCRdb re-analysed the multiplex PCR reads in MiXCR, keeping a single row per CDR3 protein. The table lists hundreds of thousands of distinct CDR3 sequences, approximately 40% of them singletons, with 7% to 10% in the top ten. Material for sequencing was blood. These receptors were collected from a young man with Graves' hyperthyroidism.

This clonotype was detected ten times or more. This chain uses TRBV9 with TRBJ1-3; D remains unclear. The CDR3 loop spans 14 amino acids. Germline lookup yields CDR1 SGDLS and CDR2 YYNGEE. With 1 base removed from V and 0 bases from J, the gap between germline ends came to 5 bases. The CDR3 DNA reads TGTGCCAGCAGCGTACAGAGCTCTGGAAACACCATATATTTT. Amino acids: CASSVQSSGNTIYF. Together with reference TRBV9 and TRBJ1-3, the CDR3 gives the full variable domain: DSGVTQTPKHLITATGQRVTLRCSPRSGDLSVYWYQQSLDQGLQFLIQYYNGEERAKGNILERFSAQQFPDLHSELNLSSLELGDSALYFCASSVQSSGNTIYFGEGSWLTVV.

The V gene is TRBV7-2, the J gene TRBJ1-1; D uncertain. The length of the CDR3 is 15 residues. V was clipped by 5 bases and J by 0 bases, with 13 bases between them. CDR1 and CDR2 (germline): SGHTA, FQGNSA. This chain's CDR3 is CASSPAERMNTEAFF. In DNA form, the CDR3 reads TGTGCCAGCAGCCCAGCAGAGCGGATGAACACTGAAGCTTTCTTT.

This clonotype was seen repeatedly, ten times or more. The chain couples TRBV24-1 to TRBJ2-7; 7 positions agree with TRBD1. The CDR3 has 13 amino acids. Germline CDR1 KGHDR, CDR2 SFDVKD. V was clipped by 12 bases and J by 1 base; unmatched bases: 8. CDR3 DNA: TGTGCCTCGGACCGGGACAGATCCTACGAGCAGTACTTC. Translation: CASDRDRSYEQYF.

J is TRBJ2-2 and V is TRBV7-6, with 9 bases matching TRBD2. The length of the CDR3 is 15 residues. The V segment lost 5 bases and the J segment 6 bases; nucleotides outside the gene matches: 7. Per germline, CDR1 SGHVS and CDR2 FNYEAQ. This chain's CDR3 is CASSPVAGAAGELFF. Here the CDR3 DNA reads TGTGCCAGCAGCCCAGTAGCGGGAGCAGCCGGGGAGCTGTTTTTT.

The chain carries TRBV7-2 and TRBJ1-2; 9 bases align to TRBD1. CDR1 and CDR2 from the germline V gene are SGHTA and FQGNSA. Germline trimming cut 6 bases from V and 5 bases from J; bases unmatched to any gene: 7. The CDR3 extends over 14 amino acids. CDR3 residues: CASRPRTGEYGYTF. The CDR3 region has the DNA TGTGCCAGCAGACCCCGGACAGGGGAATATGGCTACACCTTC.

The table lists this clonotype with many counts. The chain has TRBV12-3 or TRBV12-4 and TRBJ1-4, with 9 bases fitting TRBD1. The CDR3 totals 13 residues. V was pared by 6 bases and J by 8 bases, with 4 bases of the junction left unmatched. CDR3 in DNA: TGTGCCAGCAGCCGACAGGGGGTGGAAAAACTGTTTTTT. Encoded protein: CASSRQGVEKLFF.

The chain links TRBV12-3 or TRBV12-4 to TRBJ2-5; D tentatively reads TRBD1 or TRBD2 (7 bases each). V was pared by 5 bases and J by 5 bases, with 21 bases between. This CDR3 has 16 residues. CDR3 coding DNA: TGTGCCAGCAGTCCCCGGGGAGGGGGCAGTGGGGAGACCCAGTACTTC. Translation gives CASSPRGGGSGETQYF.

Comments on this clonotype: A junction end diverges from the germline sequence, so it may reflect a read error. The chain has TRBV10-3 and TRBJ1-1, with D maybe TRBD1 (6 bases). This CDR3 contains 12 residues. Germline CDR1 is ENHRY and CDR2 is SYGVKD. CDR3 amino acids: CASSDTTGNAFF. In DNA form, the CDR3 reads TGTGCCAGCAGTGATACAACAGGGAATGCTTTCTTT.

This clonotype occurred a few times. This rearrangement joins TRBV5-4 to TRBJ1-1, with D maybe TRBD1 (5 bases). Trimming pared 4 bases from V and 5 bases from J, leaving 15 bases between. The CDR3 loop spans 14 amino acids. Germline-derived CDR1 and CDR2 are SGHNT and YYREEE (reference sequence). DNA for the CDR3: TGTGCCAGCAGCCCTCAAAGGGGCAGGACTGAAGCTTTCTTT. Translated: CASSPQRGRTEAFF. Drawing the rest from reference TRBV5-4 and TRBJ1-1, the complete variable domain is ETGVTQSPTHLIKTRGQQVTLRCSSQSGHNTVSWYQQALGQGPQFIFQYYREEENGRGNFPPRFSGLQFPNYSSELNVNALELDDSALYLCASSPQRGRTEAFFGQGTRLTVV.

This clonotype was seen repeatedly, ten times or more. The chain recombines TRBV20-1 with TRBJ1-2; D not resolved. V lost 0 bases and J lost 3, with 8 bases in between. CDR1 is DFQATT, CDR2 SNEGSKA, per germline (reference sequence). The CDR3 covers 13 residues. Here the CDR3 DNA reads TGCAGTGCTAGAGATAAGGGCTACTATGGCTACACCTTC. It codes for CSARDKGYYGYTF.

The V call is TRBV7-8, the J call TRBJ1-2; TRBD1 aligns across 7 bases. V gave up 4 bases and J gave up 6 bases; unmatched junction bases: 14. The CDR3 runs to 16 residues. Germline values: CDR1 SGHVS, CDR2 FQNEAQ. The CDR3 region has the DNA TGTGCCAGCAGCTCGACAGGGACCGGGGGCGCGGATGGCTACACCTTC. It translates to CASSSTGTGGADGYTF.

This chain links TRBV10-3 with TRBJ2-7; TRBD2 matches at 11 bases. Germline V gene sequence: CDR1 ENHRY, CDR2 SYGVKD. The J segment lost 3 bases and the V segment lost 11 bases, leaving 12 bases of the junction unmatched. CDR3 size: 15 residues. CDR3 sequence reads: CASSPTGTSGYEQYF. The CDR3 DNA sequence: TGTGCCTCCTCTCCTACCGGGACTAGCGGCTACGAGCAGTACTTC.

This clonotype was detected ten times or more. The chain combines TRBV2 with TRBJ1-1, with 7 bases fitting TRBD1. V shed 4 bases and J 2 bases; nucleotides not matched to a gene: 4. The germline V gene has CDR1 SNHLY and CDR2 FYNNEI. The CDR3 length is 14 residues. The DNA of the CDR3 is TGTGCCAGCAGTGCGGGGACAGTTAACACTGAAGCTTTCTTT. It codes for CASSAGTVNTEAFF.

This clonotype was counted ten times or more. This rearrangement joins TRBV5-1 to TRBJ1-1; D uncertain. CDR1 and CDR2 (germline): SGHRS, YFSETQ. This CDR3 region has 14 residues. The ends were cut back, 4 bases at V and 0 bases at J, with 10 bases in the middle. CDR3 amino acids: CASSLRTMNTEAFF. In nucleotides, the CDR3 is TGCGCCAGCAGCCTTAGGACCATGAACACTGAAGCTTTCTTT.

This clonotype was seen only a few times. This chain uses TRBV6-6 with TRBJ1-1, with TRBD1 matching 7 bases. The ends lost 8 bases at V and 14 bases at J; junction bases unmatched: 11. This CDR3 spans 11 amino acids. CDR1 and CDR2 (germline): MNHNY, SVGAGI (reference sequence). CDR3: CASGTGQRGFF. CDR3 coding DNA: TGTGCCAGCGGAACGGGACAGCGAGGGTTCTTT.

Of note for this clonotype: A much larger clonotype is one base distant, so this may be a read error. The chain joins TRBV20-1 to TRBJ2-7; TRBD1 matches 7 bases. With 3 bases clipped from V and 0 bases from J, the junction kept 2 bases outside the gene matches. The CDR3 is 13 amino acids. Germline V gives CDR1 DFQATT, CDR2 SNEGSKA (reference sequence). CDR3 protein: CSARGQSSYEQYV. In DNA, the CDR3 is TGCAGTGCTAGGGGACAGAGCTCCTACGAGCAGTACGTC.

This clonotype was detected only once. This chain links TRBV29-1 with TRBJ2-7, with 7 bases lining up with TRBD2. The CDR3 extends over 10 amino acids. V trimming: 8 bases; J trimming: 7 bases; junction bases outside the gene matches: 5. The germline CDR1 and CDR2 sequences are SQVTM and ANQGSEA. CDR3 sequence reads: CSLAGLEQYF. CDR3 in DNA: TGCAGCTTAGCGGGCTTGGAGCAGTACTTC.

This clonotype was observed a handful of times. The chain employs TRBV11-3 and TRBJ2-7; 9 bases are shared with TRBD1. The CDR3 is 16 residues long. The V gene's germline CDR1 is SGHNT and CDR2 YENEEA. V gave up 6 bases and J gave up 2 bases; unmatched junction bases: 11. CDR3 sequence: CASSSADRGRPYEQYF. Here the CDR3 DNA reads TGTGCCAGCAGTTCCGCGGACAGGGGAAGACCCTACGAGCAGTACTTC.

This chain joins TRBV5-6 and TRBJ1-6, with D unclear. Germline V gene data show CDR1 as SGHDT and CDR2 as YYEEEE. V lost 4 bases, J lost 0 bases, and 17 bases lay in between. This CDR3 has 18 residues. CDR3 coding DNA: TGTGCCAGCAGCCCCACTCCTCGACGGAGCTCCTATAATTCACCCCTCCACTTT. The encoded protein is CASSPTPRRSSYNSPLHF.

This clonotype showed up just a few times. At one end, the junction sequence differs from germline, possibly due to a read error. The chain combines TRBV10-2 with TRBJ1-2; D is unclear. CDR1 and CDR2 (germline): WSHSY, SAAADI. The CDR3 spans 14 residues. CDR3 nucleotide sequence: TGTGCCAGCAGCCAAGCCGGAGCTAACTATGGCTACACCTTC. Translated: CASSQAGANYGYTF.